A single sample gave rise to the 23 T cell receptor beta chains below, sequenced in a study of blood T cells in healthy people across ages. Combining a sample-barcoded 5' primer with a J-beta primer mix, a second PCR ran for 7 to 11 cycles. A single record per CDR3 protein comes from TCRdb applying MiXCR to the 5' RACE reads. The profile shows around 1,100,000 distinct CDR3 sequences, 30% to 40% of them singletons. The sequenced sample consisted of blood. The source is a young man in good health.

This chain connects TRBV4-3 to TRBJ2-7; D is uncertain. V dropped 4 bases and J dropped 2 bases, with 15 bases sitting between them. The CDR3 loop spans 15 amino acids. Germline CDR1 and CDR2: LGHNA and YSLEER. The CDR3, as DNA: TGCGCCAGCAGCCCCTATCGCGGCAGTACCTACGAGCAGTACTTC. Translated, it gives CASSPYRGSTYEQYF.

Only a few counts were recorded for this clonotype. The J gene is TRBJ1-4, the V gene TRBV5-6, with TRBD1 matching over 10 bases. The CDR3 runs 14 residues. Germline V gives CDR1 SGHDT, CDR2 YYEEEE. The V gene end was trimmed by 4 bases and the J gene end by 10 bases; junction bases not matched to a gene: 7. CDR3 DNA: TGTGCCAGCAGCCCCGGGACAGGGGCGGGAAAACTGTTTTTT. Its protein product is CASSPGTGAGKLFF.

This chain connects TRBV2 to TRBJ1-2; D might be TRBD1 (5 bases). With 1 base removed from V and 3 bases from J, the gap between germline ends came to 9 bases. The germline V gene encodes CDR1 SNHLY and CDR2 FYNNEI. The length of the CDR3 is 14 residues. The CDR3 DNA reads TGTGCCAGCAGTGAAGAATGGGACGACTATGGCTACACCTTC. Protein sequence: CASSEEWDDYGYTF. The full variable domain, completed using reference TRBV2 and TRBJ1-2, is EPEVTQTPSHQVTQMGQEVILRCVPISNHLYFYWYRQILGQKVEFLVSFYNNEISEKSEIFDDQFSVERPDGSNFTLKIRSTKLEDSAMYFCASSEEWDDYGYTFGSGTRLTVV.

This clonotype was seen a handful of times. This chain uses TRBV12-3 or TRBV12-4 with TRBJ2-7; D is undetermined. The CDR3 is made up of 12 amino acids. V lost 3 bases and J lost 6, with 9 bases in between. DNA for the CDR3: TGTGCCAGCAGTTTGGGAAATCTCGAGCAGTACTTC. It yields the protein CASSLGNLEQYF.

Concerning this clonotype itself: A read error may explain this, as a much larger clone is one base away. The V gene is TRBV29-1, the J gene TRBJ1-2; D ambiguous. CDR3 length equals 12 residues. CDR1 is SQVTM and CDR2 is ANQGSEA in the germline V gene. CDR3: CSVGTFAYGHTF. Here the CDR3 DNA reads TGCAGCGTCGGCACCTTTGCCTATGGCCACACCTTC.

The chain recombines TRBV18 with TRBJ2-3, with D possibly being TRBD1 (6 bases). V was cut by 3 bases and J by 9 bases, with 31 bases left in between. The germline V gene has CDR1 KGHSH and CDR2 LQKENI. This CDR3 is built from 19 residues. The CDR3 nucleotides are TGTGCCAGCTCACCGAGGTTATTTGATCTACAAGAAACAGGGAGCACGCAGTATTTT. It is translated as CASSPRLFDLQETGSTQYF.

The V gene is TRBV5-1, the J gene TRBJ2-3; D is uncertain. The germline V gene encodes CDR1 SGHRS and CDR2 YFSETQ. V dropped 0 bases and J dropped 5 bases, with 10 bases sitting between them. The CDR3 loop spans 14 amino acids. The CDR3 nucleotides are TGCGCCAGCAGCTTGGCCGACGTGGAAGATACGCAGTATTTT. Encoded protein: CASSLADVEDTQYF. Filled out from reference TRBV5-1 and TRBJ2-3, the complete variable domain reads KAGVTQTPRYLIKTRGQQVTLSCSPISGHRSVSWYQQTPGQGLQFLFEYFSETQRNKGNFPGRFSGRQFSNSRSEMNVSTLELGDSALYLCASSLADVEDTQYFGPGTRLTVL.

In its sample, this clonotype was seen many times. CDR3: CASSPRGEKLFF. In DNA form, the CDR3 reads TGTGCCAGCTCACCACGAGGGGAAAAACTGTTTTTT. This chain connects TRBV18 to TRBJ1-4; D is undetermined. V was cut by 1 base and J by 8 bases, with 5 bases left in between. The CDR3 consists of 12 residues. CDR1 is KGHSH and CDR2 is LQKENI in the germline V gene. Full variable domain (rest looked up from reference TRBV18 and TRBJ1-4): NAGVMQNPRHLVRRRGQEARLRCSPMKGHSHVYWYRQLPEEGLKFMVYLQKENIIDESGMPKERFSAEFPKEGPSILRIQQVVRGDSAAYFCASSPRGEKLFFGSGTQLSVL.

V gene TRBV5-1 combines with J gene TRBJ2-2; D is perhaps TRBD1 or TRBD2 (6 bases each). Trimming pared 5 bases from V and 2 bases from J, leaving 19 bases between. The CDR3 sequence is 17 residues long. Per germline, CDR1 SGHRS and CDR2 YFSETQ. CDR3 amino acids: CASRDSGLRGNTGELFF. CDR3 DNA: TGCGCCAGCAGGGACAGCGGACTAAGGGGTAACACCGGGGAGCTGTTTTTT.

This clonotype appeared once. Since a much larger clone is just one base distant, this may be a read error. The CDR3 region is CSPSGVAGGNEQYF. The DNA for the CDR3 is TGCAGCCCAAGTGGTGTGGCGGGGGGTAATGAGCAGTACTTC. The chain carries TRBV29-1 and TRBJ2-5; 8 nucleotides align to TRBD2. The CDR3 runs to 14 residues. Looked up from germline, CDR1 is SQVTM and CDR2 is ANQGSEA. The ends lost 8 bases at V and 11 bases at J; junction bases unmatched: 19.

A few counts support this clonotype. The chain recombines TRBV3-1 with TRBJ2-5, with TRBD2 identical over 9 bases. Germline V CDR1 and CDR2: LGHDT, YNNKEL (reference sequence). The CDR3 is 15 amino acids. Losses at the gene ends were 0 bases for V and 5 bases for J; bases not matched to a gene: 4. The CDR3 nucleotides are TGTGCCAGCAGCCAAGACCCTAGCGGGGATGAGACCCAGTACTTC. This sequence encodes CASSQDPSGDETQYF.

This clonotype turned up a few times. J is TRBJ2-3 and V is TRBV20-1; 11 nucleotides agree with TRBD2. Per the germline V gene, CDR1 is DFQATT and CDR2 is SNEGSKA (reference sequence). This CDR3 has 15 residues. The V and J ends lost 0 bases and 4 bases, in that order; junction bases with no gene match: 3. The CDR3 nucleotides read TGCAGTGCTAGAGATAGCGGGGGGGCTTCAGATACGCAGTATTTT. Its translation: CSARDSGGASDTQYF.

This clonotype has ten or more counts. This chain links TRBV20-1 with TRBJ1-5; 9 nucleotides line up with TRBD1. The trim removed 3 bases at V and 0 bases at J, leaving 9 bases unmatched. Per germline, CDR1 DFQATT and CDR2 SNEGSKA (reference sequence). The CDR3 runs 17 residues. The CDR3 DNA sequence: TGCAGTGCTAGTTTCGGGACAGGGATTTATAGCAATCAGCCCCAGCATTTT. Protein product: CSASFGTGIYSNQPQHF.

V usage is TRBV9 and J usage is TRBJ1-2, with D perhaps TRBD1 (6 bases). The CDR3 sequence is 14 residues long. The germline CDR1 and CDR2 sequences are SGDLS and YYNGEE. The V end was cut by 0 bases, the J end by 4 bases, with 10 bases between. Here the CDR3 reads CASSVARDTYGYTF. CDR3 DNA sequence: TGTGCCAGCAGCGTAGCCCGGGACACCTATGGCTACACCTTC.

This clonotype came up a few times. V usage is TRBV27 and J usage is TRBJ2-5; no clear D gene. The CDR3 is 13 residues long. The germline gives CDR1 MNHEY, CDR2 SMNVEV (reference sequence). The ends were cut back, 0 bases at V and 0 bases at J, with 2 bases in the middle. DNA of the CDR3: TGTGCCAGCAGTTTATCTCACCAAGAGACCCAGTACTTC. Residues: CASSLSHQETQYF.

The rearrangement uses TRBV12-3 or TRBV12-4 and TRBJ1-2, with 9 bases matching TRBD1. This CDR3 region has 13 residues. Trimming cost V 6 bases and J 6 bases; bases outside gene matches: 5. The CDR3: CASSRRQGDGYTF. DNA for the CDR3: TGTGCCAGCAGCCGCCGACAGGGGGATGGCTACACCTTC.

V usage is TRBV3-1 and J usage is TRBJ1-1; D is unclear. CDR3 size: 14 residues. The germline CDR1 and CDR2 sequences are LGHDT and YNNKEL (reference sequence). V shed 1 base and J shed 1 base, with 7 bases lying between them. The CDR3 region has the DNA TGTGCCAGCAGCCAAGTAAGAGCGAACACTGAAGCTTTCTTT. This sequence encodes CASSQVRANTEAFF.

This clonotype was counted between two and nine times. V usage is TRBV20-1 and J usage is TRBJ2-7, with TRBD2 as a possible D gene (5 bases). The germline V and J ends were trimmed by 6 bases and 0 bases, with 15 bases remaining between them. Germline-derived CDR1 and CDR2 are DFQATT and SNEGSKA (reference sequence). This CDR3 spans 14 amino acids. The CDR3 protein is CSAIDGESSYEQYF. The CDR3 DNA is TGCAGTGCCATAGACGGGGAAAGCTCCTACGAGCAGTACTTC.

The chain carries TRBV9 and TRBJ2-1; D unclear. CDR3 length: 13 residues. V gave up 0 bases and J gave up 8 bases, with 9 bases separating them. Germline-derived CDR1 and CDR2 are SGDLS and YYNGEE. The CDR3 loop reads CASSVVSRDEQFF. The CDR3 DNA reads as TGTGCCAGCAGCGTAGTGAGTAGGGATGAGCAGTTCTTC.

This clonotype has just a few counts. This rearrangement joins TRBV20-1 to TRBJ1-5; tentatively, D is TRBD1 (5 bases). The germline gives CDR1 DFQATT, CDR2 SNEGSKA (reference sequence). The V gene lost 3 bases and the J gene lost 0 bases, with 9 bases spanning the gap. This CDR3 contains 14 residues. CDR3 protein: CSASGGVSNQPQHF. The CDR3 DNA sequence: TGCAGTGCTAGTGGAGGGGTTAGCAATCAGCCCCAGCATTTT.

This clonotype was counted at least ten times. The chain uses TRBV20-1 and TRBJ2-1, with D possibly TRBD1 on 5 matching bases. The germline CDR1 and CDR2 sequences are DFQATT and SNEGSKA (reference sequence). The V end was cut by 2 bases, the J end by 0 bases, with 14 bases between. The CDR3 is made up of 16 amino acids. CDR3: CSARRLVGASYNEQFF. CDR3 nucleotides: TGCAGTGCTAGACGACTGGTTGGGGCCTCCTACAATGAGCAGTTCTTC.

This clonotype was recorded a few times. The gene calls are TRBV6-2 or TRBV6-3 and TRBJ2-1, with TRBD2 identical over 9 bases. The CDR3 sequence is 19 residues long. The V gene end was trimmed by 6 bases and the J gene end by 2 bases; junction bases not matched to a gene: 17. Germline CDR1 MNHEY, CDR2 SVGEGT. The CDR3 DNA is TGTGCCAGCAGGATTGGGACTAGCAGGTCACACGGTCCCTACAATGAGCAGTTCTTC. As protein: CASRIGTSRSHGPYNEQFF.

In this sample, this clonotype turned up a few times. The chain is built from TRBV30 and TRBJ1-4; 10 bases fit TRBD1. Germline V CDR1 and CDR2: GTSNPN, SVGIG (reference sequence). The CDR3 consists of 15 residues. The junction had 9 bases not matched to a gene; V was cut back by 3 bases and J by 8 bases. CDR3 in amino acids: CAWSPLDRGREKLFF. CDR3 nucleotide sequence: TGTGCCTGGAGCCCACTGGACAGGGGGAGGGAAAAACTGTTTTTT.